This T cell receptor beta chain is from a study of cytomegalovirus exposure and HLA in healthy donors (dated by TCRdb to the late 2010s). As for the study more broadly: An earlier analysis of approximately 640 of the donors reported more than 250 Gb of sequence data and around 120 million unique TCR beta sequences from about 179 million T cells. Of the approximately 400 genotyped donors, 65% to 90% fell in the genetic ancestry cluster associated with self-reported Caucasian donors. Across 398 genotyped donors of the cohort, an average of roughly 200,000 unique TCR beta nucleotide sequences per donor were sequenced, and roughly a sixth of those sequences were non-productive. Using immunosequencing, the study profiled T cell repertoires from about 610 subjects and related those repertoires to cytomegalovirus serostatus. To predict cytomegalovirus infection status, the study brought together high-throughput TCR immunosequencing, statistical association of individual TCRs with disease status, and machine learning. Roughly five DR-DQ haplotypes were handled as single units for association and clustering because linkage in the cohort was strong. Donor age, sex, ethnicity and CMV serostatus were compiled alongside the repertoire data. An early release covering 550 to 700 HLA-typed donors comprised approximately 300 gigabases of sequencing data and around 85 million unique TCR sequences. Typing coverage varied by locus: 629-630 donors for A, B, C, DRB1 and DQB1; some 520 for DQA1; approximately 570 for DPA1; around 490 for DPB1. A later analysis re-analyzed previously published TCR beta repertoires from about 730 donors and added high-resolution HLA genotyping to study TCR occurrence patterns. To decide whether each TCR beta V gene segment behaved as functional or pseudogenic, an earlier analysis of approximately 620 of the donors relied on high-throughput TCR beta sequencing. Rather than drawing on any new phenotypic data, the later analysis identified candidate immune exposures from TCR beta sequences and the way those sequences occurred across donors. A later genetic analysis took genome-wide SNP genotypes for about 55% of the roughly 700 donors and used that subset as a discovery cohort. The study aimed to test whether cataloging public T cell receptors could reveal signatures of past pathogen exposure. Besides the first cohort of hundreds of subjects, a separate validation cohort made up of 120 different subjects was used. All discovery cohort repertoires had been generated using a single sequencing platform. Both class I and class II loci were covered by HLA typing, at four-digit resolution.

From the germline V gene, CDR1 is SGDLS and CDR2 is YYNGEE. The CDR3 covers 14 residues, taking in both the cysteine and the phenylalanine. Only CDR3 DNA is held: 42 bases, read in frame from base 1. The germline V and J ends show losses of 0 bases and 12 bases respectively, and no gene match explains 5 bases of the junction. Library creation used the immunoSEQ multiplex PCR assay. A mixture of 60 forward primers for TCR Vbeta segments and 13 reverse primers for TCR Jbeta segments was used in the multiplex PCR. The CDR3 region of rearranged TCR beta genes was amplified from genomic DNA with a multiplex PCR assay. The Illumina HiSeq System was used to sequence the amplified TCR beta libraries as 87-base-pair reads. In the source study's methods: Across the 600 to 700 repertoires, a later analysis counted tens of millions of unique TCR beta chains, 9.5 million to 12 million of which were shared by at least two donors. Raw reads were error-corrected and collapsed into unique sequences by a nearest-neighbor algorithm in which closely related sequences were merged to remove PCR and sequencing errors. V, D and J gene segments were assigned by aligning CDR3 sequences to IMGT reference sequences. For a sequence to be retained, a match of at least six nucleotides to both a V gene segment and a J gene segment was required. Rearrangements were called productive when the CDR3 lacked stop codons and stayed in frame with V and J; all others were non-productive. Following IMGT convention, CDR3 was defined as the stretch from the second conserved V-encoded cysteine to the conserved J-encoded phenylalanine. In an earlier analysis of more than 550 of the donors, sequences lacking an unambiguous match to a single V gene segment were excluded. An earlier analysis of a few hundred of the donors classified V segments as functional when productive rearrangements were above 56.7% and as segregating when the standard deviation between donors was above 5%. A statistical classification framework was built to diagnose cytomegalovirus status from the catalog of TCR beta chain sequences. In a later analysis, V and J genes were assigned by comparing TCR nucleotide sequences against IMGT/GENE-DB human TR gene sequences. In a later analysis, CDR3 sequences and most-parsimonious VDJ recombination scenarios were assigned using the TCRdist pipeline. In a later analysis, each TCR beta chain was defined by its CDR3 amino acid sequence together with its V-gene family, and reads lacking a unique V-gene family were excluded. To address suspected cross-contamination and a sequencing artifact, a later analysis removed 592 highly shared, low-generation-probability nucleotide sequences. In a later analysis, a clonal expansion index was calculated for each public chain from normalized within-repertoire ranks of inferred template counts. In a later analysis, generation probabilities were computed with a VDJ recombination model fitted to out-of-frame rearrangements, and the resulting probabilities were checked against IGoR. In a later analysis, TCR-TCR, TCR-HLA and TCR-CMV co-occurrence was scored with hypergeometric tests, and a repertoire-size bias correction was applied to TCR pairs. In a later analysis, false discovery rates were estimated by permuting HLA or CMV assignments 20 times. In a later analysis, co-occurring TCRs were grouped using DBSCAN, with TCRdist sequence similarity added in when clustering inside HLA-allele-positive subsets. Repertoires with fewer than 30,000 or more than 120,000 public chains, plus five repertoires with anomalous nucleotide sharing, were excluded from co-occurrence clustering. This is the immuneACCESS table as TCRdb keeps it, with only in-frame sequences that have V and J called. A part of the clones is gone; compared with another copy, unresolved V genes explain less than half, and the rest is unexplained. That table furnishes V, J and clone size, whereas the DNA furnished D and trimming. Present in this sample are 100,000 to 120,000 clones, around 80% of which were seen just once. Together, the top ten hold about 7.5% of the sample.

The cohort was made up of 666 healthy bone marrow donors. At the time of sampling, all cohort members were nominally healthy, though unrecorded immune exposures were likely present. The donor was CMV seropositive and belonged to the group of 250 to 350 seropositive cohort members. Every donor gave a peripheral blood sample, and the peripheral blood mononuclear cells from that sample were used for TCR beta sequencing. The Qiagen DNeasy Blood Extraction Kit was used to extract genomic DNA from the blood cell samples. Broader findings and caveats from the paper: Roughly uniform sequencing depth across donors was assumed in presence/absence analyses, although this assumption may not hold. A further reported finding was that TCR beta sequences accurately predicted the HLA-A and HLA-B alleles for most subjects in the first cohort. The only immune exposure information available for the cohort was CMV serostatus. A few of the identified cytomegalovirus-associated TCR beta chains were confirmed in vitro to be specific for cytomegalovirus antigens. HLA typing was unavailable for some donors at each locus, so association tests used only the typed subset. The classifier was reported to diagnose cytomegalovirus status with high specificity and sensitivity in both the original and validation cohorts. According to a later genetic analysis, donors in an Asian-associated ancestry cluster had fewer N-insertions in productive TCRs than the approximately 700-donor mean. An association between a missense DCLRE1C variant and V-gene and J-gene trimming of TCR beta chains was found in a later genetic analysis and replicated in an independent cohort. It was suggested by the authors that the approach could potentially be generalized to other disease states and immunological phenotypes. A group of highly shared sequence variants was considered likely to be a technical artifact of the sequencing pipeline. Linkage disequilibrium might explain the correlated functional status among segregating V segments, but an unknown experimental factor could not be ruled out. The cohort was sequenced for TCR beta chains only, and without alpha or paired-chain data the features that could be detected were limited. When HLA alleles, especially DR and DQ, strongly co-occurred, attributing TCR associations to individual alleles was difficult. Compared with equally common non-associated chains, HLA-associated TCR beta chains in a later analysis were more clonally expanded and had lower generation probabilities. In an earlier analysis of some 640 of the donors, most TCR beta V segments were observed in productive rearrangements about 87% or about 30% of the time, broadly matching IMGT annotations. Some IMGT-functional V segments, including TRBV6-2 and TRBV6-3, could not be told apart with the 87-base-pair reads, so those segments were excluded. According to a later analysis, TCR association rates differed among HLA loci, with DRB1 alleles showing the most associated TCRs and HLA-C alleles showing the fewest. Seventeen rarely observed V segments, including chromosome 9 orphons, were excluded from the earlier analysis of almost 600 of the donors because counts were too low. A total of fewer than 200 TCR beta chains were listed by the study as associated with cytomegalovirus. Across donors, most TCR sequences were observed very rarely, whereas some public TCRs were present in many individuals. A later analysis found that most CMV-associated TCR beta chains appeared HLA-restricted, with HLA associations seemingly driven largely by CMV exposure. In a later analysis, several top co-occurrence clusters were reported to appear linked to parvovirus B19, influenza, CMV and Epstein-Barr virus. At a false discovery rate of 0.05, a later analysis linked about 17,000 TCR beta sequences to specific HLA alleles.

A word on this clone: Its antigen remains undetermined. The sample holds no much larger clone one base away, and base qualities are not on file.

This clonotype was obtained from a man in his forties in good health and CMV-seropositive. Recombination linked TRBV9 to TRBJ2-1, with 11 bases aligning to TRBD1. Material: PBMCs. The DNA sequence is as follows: TGTGCCAGCAGCGTAGGGACAGGGGGCAAGGCGCAGTTCTTC. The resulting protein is CASSVGTGGKAQFF.